This T cell receptor (beta chain) is from a study of control samples from healthy donors and cancer patients (dated by TCRdb to the early 2020s). The library was generated by the immunoSEQ multiplex PCR assay. Held by TCRdb, this immuneACCESS table contains in-frame sequences only and omits some clones. Under half of the omission traces to an unresolved V gene where checked; the cause of the rest is unknown. The sample has tens of thousands of clones on record, roughly 94% of them singletons. Of the sample, approximately 4.3% is held by the ten largest clones. CDR1 and CDR2 are drawn from the germline V gene (reference sequence): SGHNT, YYREEE. The CDR3 goes from the cysteine to the phenylalanine over 15 residues. Only the CDR3 DNA is retained, 45 bases long and in frame from the first base. V ends up 1 base short and J 10 bases short, with an unmatched junction base count of 11. As regards this clone: Its antigen remains unidentified. There are no base qualities to consult, and no much larger clone falls within one base.

This receptor was obtained from a man aged 25-45 years in good health. The sample taken for sequencing was blood. Recombination joined TRBV5-4 with TRBJ2-1; 7 bases in between match TRBD2. The base sequence is TGTGCCAGCAGCTTGACTAGACTAGCTTTAGGGGAGCAGTTCTTC. This translates into CASSLTRLALGEQFF. The CDR3, completed at both ends by the reference TRBV5-4 and TRBJ2-1 genes, gives the full variable domain ETGVTQSPTHLIKTRGQQVTLRCSSQSGHNTVSWYQQALGQGPQFIFQYYREEENGRGNFPPRFSGLQFPNYSSELNVNALELDDSALYLCASSLTRLALGEQFFGPGTRLTVL.